The 32 T cell receptor beta chains below were found in one sample sequenced in a study of T cells in Graves' hyperthyroidism and ophthalmopathy (dated by TCRdb to the late 2010s). Library method: multiplex PCR. TCRdb names Illumina HiSeq 2000 as the instrument used. The TCR beta CDR3 regions were amplified from the RNA transcripts. For the first round of RT-PCR on the TCR CDR3, the HTBI primer set was used together with the Qiagen OneStep RT-PCR kit. TCRdb reprocessing: public reads trimmed at Q25 with fastp, clones called with MiXCR, in-frame beta chains kept. Identical CDR3 proteins give one entry, which carries the most common genes and DNA. For this sample there are around 250,000 distinct CDR3 sequences; approximately 16% appear just once. The top ten hold 25% to 30% of the sample. The material sequenced was blood. The receptors shown here come from a woman aged 18-29 years with Graves' ophthalmopathy.

This chain joins TRBV7-2 and TRBJ2-4; D possibly corresponds to TRBD2 (5 bases). Trimming took 4 bases from V and 0 from J, leaving 10 bases between them. CDR1 and CDR2 from the germline V gene are SGHTA and FQGNSA. This CDR3 has 15 amino acids. This CDR3 is CASSWTGVAKNIQYF. As DNA, the CDR3 is TGTGCCAGCAGCTGGACCGGGGTAGCCAAAAACATTCAGTACTTC.

The chain links TRBV4-2 to TRBJ2-6; 10 positions match TRBD1. Trimming cost V 2 bases and J 0 bases; bases outside gene matches: 7. The CDR3 length is 19 residues. The germline CDR1 and CDR2 sequences are LGHNA and YNFKEQ. CDR3 region: CASSQPTGDRGSGANVLTF. The CDR3 DNA is TGTGCCAGCAGCCAACCCACAGGGGACAGGGGCTCTGGGGCCAACGTCCTGACTTTC.

This clonotype was recorded at least ten times. The chain joins TRBV6-5 to TRBJ1-5; the D gene is possibly TRBD1 (5 bases). The germline gives CDR1 MNHEY, CDR2 SVGAGI. V was cut by 1 base and J by 2 bases, with 12 bases left in between. The CDR3 runs to 16 residues. This CDR3 reads CASSYYGTVGNQPQHF. The CDR3 nucleotides are TGTGCCAGCAGTTACTACGGGACGGTTGGCAATCAGCCCCAGCATTTT.

This clonotype was detected many times. The rearrangement links TRBV20-1 to TRBJ2-7, with 11 bases identical to TRBD2. CDR1 and CDR2 from the germline V gene are DFQATT and SNEGSKA (reference sequence). The CDR3 runs 15 residues. V lost 3 bases to trimming and J lost 7 bases; unmatched junction nucleotides: 11. CDR3 nucleotides: TGCAGTGCTAGCCCTTTAGCGGGAGGGCCGTGGGAGCAGTACTTC. Its protein product is CSASPLAGGPWEQYF.

About this clonotype: This may stem from a read error, because a much larger clone lies one nucleotide away. The chain carries TRBV7-8 and TRBJ2-1, with a weak D call TRBD1 (6 bases). The CDR3 sequence is 15 residues long. Germline CDR1 SGHVS, CDR2 FQNEAQ. CDR3 DNA sequence: TGTACCAGCGCTGTCAGGGGAGACCTACGGAATGAGCAGTTCTTC. This encodes CTSAVRGDLRNEQFF.

With regard to this clonotype: One junction end does not reproduce the germline sequence, and a read error may be involved. This chain joins TRBV12-3 or TRBV12-4 and TRBJ2-7; 13 bases agree with TRBD2. The J call may not be correct, given that the DNA end is closer to TRBJ2-1. This CDR3 comprises 15 residues. The chain's CDR3 is CAGSRLAGGRYEQFF. Here the CDR3 DNA reads TGTGCCGGCAGCCGACTAGCGGGGGGCCGTTACGAGCAGTTCTTC.

This clonotype came up many times. The rearrangement links TRBV27 to TRBJ1-1; 9 nucleotides line up with TRBD1. CDR1 is MNHEY and CDR2 is SMNVEV in the germline V gene (reference sequence). V trimming: 5 bases; J trimming: 3 bases; junction bases outside the gene matches: 13. The CDR3 totals 17 residues. CDR3 region: CASSPRTGGAMDTEAFF. CDR3 nucleotide sequence: TGTGCCAGCAGTCCCCGAACAGGGGGCGCGATGGACACTGAAGCTTTCTTT.

This clonotype was observed many times. The chain joins TRBV30 to TRBJ1-1; tentatively, D is TRBD1 (5 bases). This CDR3 is 14 amino acids long. Germline-derived CDR1 and CDR2 are GTSNPN and SVGIG (reference sequence). V was trimmed by 2 bases and J by 4 bases, leaving 14 bases between them. This CDR3 reads CAWSPGTFGTEAFF. The CDR3 DNA sequence: TGTGCCTGGAGTCCCGGGACTTTTGGCACTGAAGCTTTCTTT.

There are many counts of this clonotype. The J gene is TRBJ2-5, the V gene TRBV7-9; 13 nucleotides line up with TRBD2. Germline-derived CDR1 and CDR2 are SEHNR and FQNEAQ (reference sequence). The length of the CDR3 is 15 residues. The V and J ends lost 5 bases and 4 bases, in that order; junction bases with no gene match: 4. The CDR3 bases are TGTGCCAGCAGCCAAACTAGCGGGAGGGTAGAGACCCAGTACTTC. Amino acid sequence: CASSQTSGRVETQYF.

This clonotype occurred many times. The V call is TRBV5-6, the J call TRBJ2-3; D is unclear. V lost 0 bases and J 0 bases, leaving 17 bases between the germline ends. The germline CDR1 and CDR2 sequences are SGHDT and YYEEEE. This CDR3 spans 18 amino acids. Here the CDR3 reads CASSLGERIGRSTDTQYF. The CDR3 DNA is TGTGCCAGCAGCTTGGGGGAACGGATTGGACGTAGCACAGATACGCAGTATTTT.

This clonotype was recorded many times. The chain links TRBV20-1 to TRBJ2-2; D gene unclear. Germline CDR1 DFQATT, CDR2 SNEGSKA (reference sequence). The CDR3 sequence is 14 residues long. Trimming stripped 3 bases from V and 0 bases from J, with 8 bases between. The CDR3 DNA reads TGCAGTGCTAGTAGGTCGGCGAACACCGGGGAGCTGTTTTTT. Amino acids: CSASRSANTGELFF.

This clonotype was seen at least ten times. This chain links TRBV5-6 with TRBJ1-5; D is perhaps TRBD1 (5 bases). Between the trimmed V and J ends, which lost 4 bases and 6 bases, there was a span of 17 bases. This CDR3 region has 15 residues. Germline CDR1 reads SGHDT; CDR2 reads YYEEEE. The CDR3 coding sequence is TGTGCCAGCAGCGGAAGGGGCTCCGGATCTCAGCCCCAGCATTTT. Encoded protein: CASSGRGSGSQPQHF.

This clonotype has ten or more counts. This chain connects TRBV27 to TRBJ2-3; 9 nucleotides line up with TRBD2. The CDR3 extends over 14 amino acids. Trimming at V came to 5 bases and at J to 4 bases, leaving 4 bases not matched to a gene. Germline V lookup: CDR1 MNHEY, CDR2 SMNVEV (reference sequence). DNA of the CDR3: TGTGCCAGCAGTACCGGACTAGCGCCAGATACGCAGTATTTT. Encoded protein: CASSTGLAPDTQYF.

V and J are TRBV20-1 and TRBJ2-1; TRBD2 matches 13 bases. In germline, CDR1 is DFQATT, CDR2 SNEGSKA (reference sequence). V lost 5 bases, J lost 0 bases, and 4 bases stayed unmatched. The CDR3 length is 16 residues. CDR3 protein: CSAGRTSGSSYNEQFF. Written as DNA, the CDR3 is TGCAGTGCTGGAAGGACTAGCGGGAGCTCCTACAATGAGCAGTTCTTC.

This clonotype was recorded a few times. The V gene is TRBV10-3, the J gene TRBJ2-2; D is unclear. The CDR3 has 12 residues. V was pared by 0 bases and J by 6 bases, with 2 bases between. CDR1 is ENHRY and CDR2 is SYGVKD in the germline V gene. The CDR3 DNA sequence: TGTGCCATCAGTGAGTCGGCCGGGGAGCTGTTTTTT. It encodes CAISESAGELFF.

The V call is TRBV20-1, the J call TRBJ2-7; the match to TRBD2 covers 8 bases. The J segment lost 5 bases and the V segment lost 1 base, leaving 7 bases of the junction unmatched. The CDR3 consists of 14 residues. From germline, CDR1 is DFQATT and CDR2 SNEGSKA (reference sequence). CDR3 sequence: CSARAGLEYDEQYF. The CDR3 nucleotides are TGCAGTGCTAGAGCGGGACTAGAGTATGACGAGCAGTACTTC.

This clonotype has ten or more counts. V usage is TRBV5-8 and J usage is TRBJ1-2; D is unclear. This CDR3 spans 14 amino acids. Trimming stripped 7 bases from V and 0 bases from J, with 13 bases between. From germline, CDR1 is SGHTS and CDR2 YDEGEE. CDR3 loop: CASSPVGANYGYTF. CDR3 nucleotide sequence: TGTGCCAGCTCCCCGGTGGGAGCTAACTATGGCTACACCTTC. Complete variable domain (other parts from reference TRBV5-8 and TRBJ1-2): EAGVTQSPTHLIKTRGQQATLRCSPISGHTSVYWYQQALGLGLQFLLWYDEGEERNRGNFPPRFSGRQFPNYSSELNVNALELEDSALYLCASSPVGANYGYTFGSGTRLTVV.

The chain has TRBV6-1 and TRBJ2-1; possibly TRBD1 for D (5 bases). This CDR3 contains 13 residues. The V and J ends lost 5 bases and 13 bases respectively, with 18 bases between them. CDR1 is MNHNS and CDR2 is SASEGT in the germline V gene. The CDR3 sequence is CASSNPSPGNQFF. Written as DNA, the CDR3 is TGTGCCAGCAGTAACCCCTCCCCAGGGAACCAGTTCTTC.

The chain carries TRBV4-1 and TRBJ2-1; 7 bases line up with TRBD2. The germline V gene has CDR1 MGHRA and CDR2 YSYEKL. This CDR3 contains 18 residues. V gave up 0 bases and J gave up 1 base; unmatched junction bases: 9. Here the CDR3 reads CASSQDSPGLDSYNEQFF. The CDR3 nucleotides are TGCGCCAGCAGCCAAGACTCCCCAGGACTAGATTCCTACAATGAGCAGTTCTTC.

There are many counts of this clonotype. The CDR3 DNA is TGCGCCAGCGGGATGGCAGAGAATGAAAAACTGTTTTTT. Its translation: CASGMAENEKLFF. J is TRBJ1-4 and V is TRBV5-1; no definite D call. V lost 7 bases and J 5 bases, leaving 12 bases between the germline ends. The CDR3 spans 13 residues. Germline CDR1 SGHRS, CDR2 YFSETQ.

This clonotype showed up just a few times. DNA of the CDR3: TGTGCCAGCAGTTACTCGGGGACAGGGACTTCATCCTATGGCTACACCTTC. Protein product: CASSYSGTGTSSYGYTF. V usage is TRBV6-5 and J usage is TRBJ1-2, with 9 bases that match TRBD1. The V and J ends lost 0 bases and 4 bases, in that order; junction bases with no gene match: 9. The CDR3 has 17 residues. CDR1 and CDR2 from the germline V gene are MNHEY and SVGAGI.

This clonotype was seen many times. The chain joins TRBV30 to TRBJ2-1, with D uncertain. Germline values: CDR1 GTSNPN, CDR2 SVGIG (reference sequence). CDR3 size: 13 residues. Trimming stripped 4 bases from V and 1 base from J, with 8 bases between. CDR3 protein: CAWTIGSYNEQFF. For the CDR3, the DNA is TGTGCCTGGACTATCGGGTCCTACAATGAGCAGTTCTTC.

The sample holds one count of this clonotype. CDR3 sequence reads: CASSPEGTGGRAQPQHF. Here the CDR3 DNA reads TGTGCCAGCAGCCCCGAGGGGACAGGGGGGCGGGCTCAGCCCCAGCATTTT. The genes are TRBV7-2 and TRBJ1-5, with 11 bases that match TRBD1. Germline values: CDR1 SGHTA, CDR2 FQGNSA. The CDR3 is 17 amino acids. The junction had 12 bases not matched to a gene; V was cut back by 5 bases and J by 6 bases.

This clonotype showed up many times. J is TRBJ2-1 and V is TRBV29-1, with TRBD2 matching 14 bases. Trimming took 4 bases from V and 9 from J; bases not matched to a gene: 8. CDR3 length equals 15 residues. Germline-derived CDR1 and CDR2 are SQVTM and ANQGSEA. The CDR3 loop is CSVGSGTSGGTEQFF. DNA for the CDR3: TGCAGCGTTGGGTCAGGGACTAGCGGGGGTACTGAGCAGTTCTTC.

This clonotype occurred many times. The CDR3: CASSYSNNYGPRTATYGYTF. CDR3 DNA sequence: TGTGCCAGCAGTTACTCGAATAATTACGGTCCGAGGACGGCTACGTATGGCTACACCTTC. The chain uses TRBV6-2 or TRBV6-3 and TRBJ1-2, with no clear D. Per germline, CDR1 MNHEY and CDR2 SVGEGT. V was clipped by 0 bases and J by 5 bases, with 28 bases between them. The CDR3 extends over 20 amino acids.

The chain recombines TRBV20-1 with TRBJ1-1; TRBD1 aligns across 8 bases. The V and J ends lost 5 bases and 5 bases, in that order; junction bases with no gene match: 4. This CDR3 is 12 amino acids long. In germline, CDR1 is DFQATT, CDR2 SNEGSKA (reference sequence). In DNA form, the CDR3 reads TGCAGTGCTGCTACAGGGGGGACTGAAGCTTTCTTT. Translated, it gives CSAATGGTEAFF.

As to this clonotype: A much larger clonotype is one base distant, so this may be a read error. The rearrangement joins TRBV19 to TRBJ2-7; TRBD1 matches at 8 bases. This CDR3 has 13 amino acids. The V gene's germline CDR1 is LNHDA and CDR2 SQIVND (reference sequence). Losses at the gene ends were 6 bases for V and 7 bases for J; bases not matched to a gene: 8. CDR3 in amino acids: CASSHQGAREQYF. CDR3 DNA: TGTGCCAGTAGCCACCAGGGGGCCAGGGAGCAGTACTTC.

This clonotype has ten or more counts. V gene TRBV18 combines with J gene TRBJ2-5; D is uncertain. V gave up 1 base and J gave up 6 bases, with 12 bases separating them. In germline, CDR1 is KGHSH, CDR2 LQKENI. This CDR3 is 14 amino acids long. Written as DNA, the CDR3 is TGTGCCAGCTCACCACGAAGGGATGGGAAGACCCAGTACTTC. Translated, it gives CASSPRRDGKTQYF. Drawing the rest from reference TRBV18 and TRBJ2-5, the complete variable domain is NAGVMQNPRHLVRRRGQEARLRCSPMKGHSHVYWYRQLPEEGLKFMVYLQKENIIDESGMPKERFSAEFPKEGPSILRIQQVVRGDSAAYFCASSPRRDGKTQYFGPGTRLLVL.

There are many counts of this clonotype. The V call is TRBV15, the J call TRBJ2-3, with D possibly being TRBD2 (7 bases). V shed 3 bases and J shed 6 bases, with 19 bases lying between them. The CDR3 runs to 16 residues. Germline CDR1 is LNHNV and CDR2 is YYDKDF (reference sequence). The DNA of the CDR3 is TGTGCCACCAGCAGGGGGGCCTATGTGGGAGGGGATACGCAGTATTTT. Encoded protein: CATSRGAYVGGDTQYF.

The chain has TRBV6-5 and TRBJ2-7, with TRBD1 matching over 11 bases. CDR3 length: 16 amino acids. Germline CDR1 MNHEY, CDR2 SVGAGI. J was trimmed by 2 bases and V by 1 base; bases with no gene match: 4. This CDR3 reads CASSYFGTGGTYEQYF. The CDR3 bases are TGTGCCAGCAGTTACTTCGGGACAGGGGGAACCTACGAGCAGTACTTC.

This clonotype was found many times. The chain joins TRBV3-1 to TRBJ2-4; tentative D call: TRBD1 (6 bases). Per the germline V gene, CDR1 is LGHDT and CDR2 is YNNKEL (reference sequence). This CDR3 is 13 amino acids long. V was cut by 11 bases and J by 1 base, with 12 bases left in between. The CDR3 reads CASTGSAKNIQYF. The CDR3 bases are TGTGCCTCCACAGGGAGTGCCAAAAACATTCAGTACTTC.

This clonotype was seen just once. The V and J genes are TRBV28 and TRBJ1-1, with D perhaps TRBD1 (6 bases). The CDR3 totals 18 residues. The V gene's germline CDR1 is MDHEN and CDR2 SYDVKM. V was shortened by 1 base and J by 4 bases, with 22 bases between the two germline ends. The CDR3 here is CASSLSRTGARGATEAFF. As DNA, the CDR3 is TGTGCCAGCAGTTTATCCCGGACGGGGGCTAGGGGCGCCACTGAAGCTTTCTTT.